This T cell receptor beta chain appears in the sequencing data of a study of cytomegalovirus exposure and HLA in healthy donors (dated by TCRdb to 2015 to 2018). Notes on the research overall: According to an earlier analysis of 550 to 700 of the donors, 200 million or so T cells yielded roughly 110 million unique TCR beta sequences and about 280 Gb of sequence data. Approximately 310 gigabases of sequencing data and 91 million or so unique TCR sequences made up an early release that covered approximately 650 HLA-typed donors. Of the approximately 400 genotyped donors, about 80% fell in the genetic ancestry cluster associated with self-reported Caucasian donors. The study was designed to test whether signatures of past pathogen exposure could be identified by cataloging public T cell receptors. The study profiled the T cell repertoires of around 700 subjects by immunosequencing and related them to cytomegalovirus serostatus. Along with the approximately 650-subject first cohort, a separate validation cohort of over 90 different subjects was used. High-throughput TCR immunosequencing, statistical association of individual TCRs with disease status, and machine learning were combined to predict cytomegalovirus infection status. A later analysis re-examined previously published TCR beta repertoires from roughly 650 donors and added high-resolution HLA genotyping to investigate patterns of TCR occurrence. Rather than drawing on any new phenotypic data, the later analysis identified candidate immune exposures from TCR beta sequences and the way those sequences occurred across donors. An earlier analysis of nearly 600 of the donors applied high-throughput TCR beta sequencing to assess whether each TCR beta V gene segment acted as functional or pseudogenic. Donor age, sex, ethnicity and CMV serostatus were compiled alongside the repertoire data. A later genetic analysis used genome-wide SNP genotypes for about three fifths of the 666 donors, treating that subset as a discovery cohort. Every repertoire in the discovery cohort had been generated on one and the same sequencing platform. HLA typing included class I and class II loci at four-digit resolution. Typing coverage varied by locus: about 620-630 donors for A, B, C, DRB1 and DQB1; approximately 560 for DQA1; about 590 for DPA1; roughly 450 for DPB1. Four or five DR-DQ haplotypes were handled as single units for association and clustering because linkage in the cohort was strong. Across some 400 genotyped donors of the cohort, an average of approximately 200,000 unique TCR beta nucleotide sequences per donor were sequenced, and approximately 17% of those sequences were non-productive. Study-level results and caveats: HLA typing was unavailable for some donors at each locus, so association tests used only the typed subset. A later analysis found that most CMV-associated TCR beta chains appeared HLA-restricted, with HLA associations seemingly driven largely by CMV exposure. Most TCR sequences were seen in very few donors, while some public TCRs were found in many individuals. In vitro tests confirmed that a few of the cytomegalovirus-associated TCR beta chains recognize cytomegalovirus antigens. Linkage disequilibrium might explain the correlated functional status among segregating V segments, but an unknown experimental factor could not be excluded. A cluster of highly shared sequence variants was judged likely to be a technical artifact of the sequencing pipeline. In both the original and validation cohorts, the classifier was reported to diagnose cytomegalovirus status with high specificity and sensitivity. The study gave a list of roughly 150 TCR beta chains associated with cytomegalovirus. The authors suggested that the approach could potentially be generalized to other disease states and immunological phenotypes. At a false discovery rate of 0.05, a later analysis linked roughly 17,000 TCR beta sequences to specific HLA alleles. The 87-base-pair reads could not distinguish some IMGT-functional V segments, including TRBV6-2 and TRBV6-3, so those segments were excluded. Compared with equally common non-associated chains, HLA-associated TCR beta chains in a later analysis were more clonally expanded and had lower generation probabilities. A further reported finding was that TCR beta sequences accurately predicted the HLA-A and HLA-B alleles for most subjects in the first cohort. A later genetic analysis associated a missense DCLRE1C variant with V-gene and J-gene trimming of TCR beta chains, and an independent cohort replicated the association. A later analysis reported that several top co-occurrence clusters appeared linked to parvovirus B19, influenza, CMV and Epstein-Barr virus. An earlier analysis of some 560 of the donors showed that most TCR beta V segments appeared in productive rearrangements either about 87% or about 30% of the time, which broadly matched IMGT annotations. In a later analysis, TCR association rates were found to vary across HLA loci, with the most associated TCRs seen for DRB1 alleles and the fewest for HLA-C alleles. This cohort had only TCR beta chains sequenced, and the lack of alpha or paired-chain data limited which features could be detected. In a later genetic analysis, fewer N-insertions in productive TCRs were reported among donors in an Asian-associated ancestry cluster than the approximately 670-donor mean. The only immune exposure information available for the cohort was CMV serostatus. Approximately 16 rarely observed V segments, including chromosome 9 orphons, were excluded from the earlier analysis of a few hundred of the donors because counts were too low. The presence/absence analyses assumed that sequencing depth was roughly uniform across donors, and that assumption may not be true. When HLA alleles, especially DR and DQ, strongly co-occurred, attributing TCR associations to individual alleles was difficult.

In total, 630 or so healthy bone marrow donors made up the cohort. At the time of sampling, every cohort member was nominally healthy, though immune exposures that went unrecorded were likely present. The donor was CMV seropositive and was included in the group of some 290 seropositive cohort members. Every donor gave a peripheral blood sample, and the peripheral blood mononuclear cells from that sample were used for TCR beta sequencing. Genomic DNA extraction from the blood cell samples was performed with the Qiagen DNeasy Blood Extraction Kit. Libraries were built with the immunoSEQ multiplex PCR assay. A mixture of 60 forward primers for TCR Vbeta segments and 13 reverse primers for TCR Jbeta segments was used in the multiplex PCR. The CDR3 region of rearranged TCR beta genes was amplified from genomic DNA by a multiplex PCR assay. Amplified TCR beta libraries were sequenced as 87-base-pair reads on the Illumina HiSeq System. On the authors' methods: A later analysis tallied tens of millions of unique TCR beta chains across the 600 to 700 repertoires, and about 12 million of those chains were shared by two or more donors. Raw reads were error-corrected and collapsed into unique sequences by a nearest-neighbor algorithm in which closely related sequences were merged to remove PCR and sequencing errors. V, D and J gene segments were assigned by aligning CDR3 sequences to IMGT reference sequences. Each retained sequence needed at least a six-nucleotide match to both a V gene segment and a J gene segment. Rearrangements were classified as productive when the CDR3 lacked stop codons and remained in frame with V and J, and all other rearrangements were classified as non-productive. CDR3 was defined according to IMGT convention as the region running from the second conserved V-encoded cysteine to the conserved J-encoded phenylalanine. The earlier analysis of approximately 500 of the donors excluded sequences that lacked an unambiguous match to a single V gene segment. An earlier analysis of approximately 590 of the donors called V segments functional above 56.7% productive rearrangements and segregating when the between-donor standard deviation exceeded 5%. A statistical classification framework was built for diagnosing cytomegalovirus status from the catalog of TCR beta chain sequences. A later analysis assigned V and J genes by comparing TCR nucleotide sequences with IMGT/GENE-DB human TR gene sequences. A later analysis assigned CDR3 sequences and most-parsimonious VDJ recombination scenarios with the TCRdist pipeline. In a later analysis, each TCR beta chain was defined by its CDR3 amino acid sequence together with its V-gene family, and reads lacking a unique V-gene family were excluded. In a later analysis, around 600 highly shared, low-generation-probability nucleotide sequences were removed to address suspected cross-contamination and a sequencing artifact. For each public chain, a later analysis derived a clonal expansion index from normalized ranks of inferred template counts within each repertoire. In a later analysis, generation probabilities were computed using a VDJ recombination model fitted to out-of-frame rearrangements, and the results were checked against IGoR. In a later analysis, hypergeometric tests were used to score TCR-TCR, TCR-HLA and TCR-CMV co-occurrence, with a repertoire-size bias correction applied to TCR pairs. To estimate false discovery rates, a later analysis permuted the HLA or CMV assignments 20 times. In a later analysis, co-occurring TCRs were grouped using DBSCAN, with TCRdist sequence similarity added in when clustering inside HLA-allele-positive subsets. For co-occurrence clustering, repertoires with fewer than 30,000 or more than 120,000 public chains were excluded, along with roughly five repertoires with anomalous nucleotide sharing. Here the immuneACCESS table is served through TCRdb, limited to in-frame sequences with V and J called. Missing clones are a known gap in these copies; in checked studies unresolved V genes cover under half, and the rest lacks a known reason. V and J calls and clone size are copied from that table; D and trimming were computed from the DNA. The sample table contains 100,000 to 150,000 clones; only one count was recorded for approximately 78% of them. Around 7.8% of the sample is held by the ten biggest clonotypes.

In regard to this clone: It has no known antigen specificity. It has no much larger one-base neighbor in the sample; base qualities were not kept.

The V and J ends are trimmed by 1 base and 6 bases, leaving 11 bases between them. Inclusive of the bounding cysteine and phenylalanine, the CDR3 is 14 residues long. The retained sequence is limited to the CDR3, 42 bases, with the frame set at the first base. The germline V gene sets CDR1 to SGHTS and CDR2 to YDEGEE. The rearranged chain carries TRBV5-8 and TRBJ1-5; TRBD1 is possibly the D segment (5 matching bases). This TCR derives from a woman aged 50 to 60 in good health and CMV-seropositive. The sequenced material came from PBMCs. CDR3 sequence: CASSLRAGPQPQHF. The DNA sequence reads TGTGCCAGCAGCTTGAGGGCAGGGCCTCAGCCCCAGCATTTT.